These 11 T cell receptor beta chains were all obtained from the same sample, sequenced in a study of T-cell reconstitution after alpha-beta-depleted transplantation in children. Unique molecular identifiers were built into the TCRbeta library. Each CDR3 protein is one row after TCRdb ran MiXCR on the PCR reads. The sample lists approximately 430,000 distinct CDR3 sequences; about a sixth were seen once. The sample was PBMCs, mostly from graft donor cells, taken 360 days after TCRalphabeta/CD19-depleted stem cell transplant. The receptors were sampled from a boy younger than two who had a stem cell transplant for Wiskott-Aldrich syndrome, so the T cells may come from the graft donor.

This rearrangement joins TRBV4-2 to TRBJ2-3, with no clear D. This CDR3 is built from 15 residues. Trimming pared 1 base from V and 1 base from J, leaving 9 bases between. From germline, CDR1 is LGHNA and CDR2 YNFKEQ. CDR3 bases: TGTGCCAGCAGCCAAGTCCCTAGGGGCACAGATACGCAGTATTTT. The encoded protein is CASSQVPRGTDTQYF.

The chain uses TRBV11-2 and TRBJ2-5; 8 nucleotides match TRBD1. V shed 2 bases and J 9 bases; nucleotides not matched to a gene: 8. The germline gives CDR1 SGHAT, CDR2 FQNNGV. The CDR3 loop spans 14 amino acids. CDR3 region: CASSLPGQAGAQYF. The CDR3, as DNA: TGTGCCAGCAGCTTACCGGGACAGGCTGGGGCCCAGTACTTC.

This clonotype was recorded a few times. The chain combines TRBV28 with TRBJ2-1; 10 nucleotides agree with TRBD1. Germline CDR1 reads MDHEN; CDR2 reads SYDVKM. With 4 bases clipped from V and 5 bases from J, the junction kept 8 bases outside the gene matches. CDR3 size: 16 residues. The CDR3 coding sequence is TGTGCCAGCAGTTCGGGGGGACAGGGGCTTAACAATGAGCAGTTCTTC. It yields the protein CASSSGGQGLNNEQFF.

This clonotype was observed a few times. V is TRBV24-1 and J is TRBJ2-3; D is unresolved. The CDR3 spans 14 residues. V dropped 3 bases and J dropped 4 bases, with 10 bases sitting between them. Germline V gene sequence: CDR1 KGHDR, CDR2 SFDVKD. The CDR3 nucleotides are TGTGCCACCAGTGATCCAAAACACGCAGATACGCAGTATTTT. This gives the protein CATSDPKHADTQYF.

Only a few counts were recorded for this clonotype. The chain joins TRBV6-2 or TRBV6-3 to TRBJ2-1; no clear D gene. CDR3 length: 13 amino acids. Trimming cost V 6 bases and J 8 bases, with 14 bases left between them. The germline CDR1 and CDR2 sequences are MNHEY and SVGEGT. The CDR3 loop is CASSLDWFDEQFF. As DNA, the CDR3 is TGTGCCAGCAGCCTAGACTGGTTCGATGAGCAGTTCTTC.

The table lists this clonotype with a few counts. The V gene is TRBV20-1, the J gene TRBJ2-1, with a weak D call TRBD2 (6 bases). CDR3 length: 14 residues. V lost 7 bases to trimming and J lost 3 bases, with 16 bases between them. Germline CDR1 DFQATT, CDR2 SNEGSKA (reference sequence). In DNA form, the CDR3 reads TGCAGTGACGCACCGGCCGGGGGCTACAATGAGCAGTTCTTC. This codes for CSDAPAGGYNEQFF.

V gene TRBV14 combines with J gene TRBJ2-2, with 8 bases that match TRBD1. The CDR3 extends over 13 amino acids. Germline V gene data show CDR1 as SGHDN and CDR2 as FVKESK. Trimming removed 8 bases from V and 5 bases from J; junction bases left unmatched: 4. The CDR3 reads CASDRGGTGELFF. The CDR3 nucleotides are TGTGCCAGCGACAGGGGAGGAACCGGGGAGCTGTTTTTT.

In this sample, this clonotype turned up a few times. The chain combines TRBV10-3 with TRBJ2-5, with D perhaps being TRBD1 or TRBD2 (5 bases each). This CDR3 is built from 15 residues. Germline loops: CDR1 ENHRY, CDR2 SYGVKD. Trimming removed 9 bases at V and 2 bases at J, with 19 bases between. The CDR3 reads CAMGRSPGGQETQYF. In DNA form, the CDR3 reads TGTGCCATGGGGCGAAGCCCCGGCGGGCAAGAGACCCAGTACTTC.

This clonotype was seen a handful of times. The gene calls are TRBV5-1 and TRBJ1-1, with TRBD1 matching 9 bases. With V trimmed by 4 bases and J by 6 bases, 1 base remained unmatched. This CDR3 is 12 amino acids long. Germline lookup yields CDR1 SGHRS and CDR2 YFSETQ. The CDR3 region is CASSRQGAEAFF. The CDR3, as DNA: TGCGCCAGCAGCCGACAGGGGGCTGAAGCTTTCTTT.

There are a few counts of this clonotype. The chain combines TRBV12-3 or TRBV12-4 with TRBJ1-3, with 9 positions matching TRBD1. This CDR3 region has 15 residues. The V gene end was trimmed by 5 bases and the J gene end by 8 bases; junction bases not matched to a gene: 10. The CDR3 protein is CASSLWDRATDTIYF. In DNA, the CDR3 is TGTGCCAGCAGTCTCTGGGACAGGGCGACAGACACCATATATTTT.

In its sample, this clonotype was seen once. The chain couples TRBV18 to TRBJ1-5; tentative D call: TRBD1 (5 bases). Per the germline V gene, CDR1 is KGHSH and CDR2 is LQKENI. The CDR3 is 16 amino acids. V lost 3 bases and J 2 bases, leaving 14 bases between the germline ends. CDR3 protein: CASSPNRQCCNQPQHF. As DNA, the CDR3 is TGTGCCAGCTCACCGAACAGGCAGTGTTGCAATCAGCCCCAGCATTTT.